This is a list of T cell receptor beta chains from one sample in a study of persistence of HIV-infected CD4 T cells. These TCRs' antigens remain unknown. Only in-frame clones appear in the TCRdb table, and some are missing; sequencing was by immunoSEQ multiplex PCR. The sample includes around 40,000 clones, more than 80% of them seen just once. The sequences come from CD4+ T cells sorted from PBMCs after approximately 18-hour stimulation, collected from a patient who received antiretroviral therapy. These receptors came from an adult man with HIV who was CMV-seropositive. Each CDR3 is given with its conserved first and last residue. The order of the fields is D gene, V gene, clone size, J gene, CDR3 protein, CDR3 DNA. A D gene is named only where the DNA matches it firmly. For some rows the clone size is stated as once, few or many, or as a class when expanded; others skip it.

d_gene: TRBD1
v_gene: TRBV3-1/TRBV3-2
abundance: NA
j_gene: TRBJ2-7
CDR3aa: CASSQSTGAAYEQYF
CDR3nt: TGTGCCAGCAGCCAATCGACAGGGGCGGCCTACGAGCAGTACTTC

d_gene: TRBD1
v_gene: TRBV4-2
abundance: NA
j_gene: TRBJ1-1
CDR3aa: CASSYGQGGNTEAFF
CDR3nt: TGTGCCAGCAGCTATGGACAGGGGGGGAACACTGAAGCTTTCTTT

d_gene: NA
v_gene: TRBV7-8
abundance: NA
j_gene: TRBJ1-2
CDR3aa: CASSLVPRALGTF
CDR3nt: TGTGCCAGCAGCTTAGTCCCACGGGCCCTCGGCACCTTC

d_gene: TRBD1
v_gene: TRBV18
abundance: NA
j_gene: TRBJ1-2
CDR3aa: CASSPSGTDYGYTF
CDR3nt: TGTGCCAGCTCACCCTCCGGGACAGACTATGGCTACACCTTC

d_gene: TRBD1
v_gene: TRBV5-1
abundance: NA
j_gene: TRBJ1-2
CDR3aa: CASSWDRDGGYTF
CDR3nt: TGCGCCAGCAGTTGGGACAGGGATGGAGGCTACACCTTC

d_gene: TRBD2
v_gene: TRBV7-3
abundance: NA
j_gene: TRBJ2-1
CDR3aa: CASSLTPSGAYNEQFF
CDR3nt: TGTGCCAGCAGCTTAACGCCTAGCGGGGCCTACAATGAGCAGTTCTTC

d_gene: NA
v_gene: TRBV5-1
abundance: NA
j_gene: TRBJ2-2
CDR3aa: CASSYGEAMVGELFF
CDR3nt: TGCGCCAGCAGCTATGGGGAGGCGATGGTCGGGGAGCTGTTTTTT

d_gene: NA
v_gene: TRBV18
abundance: NA
j_gene: TRBJ1-2
CDR3aa: CASSPRGTRGYGYTF
CDR3nt: TGTGCCAGCTCACCGCGAGGGACAAGGGGCTATGGCTACACCTTC

d_gene: TRBD1
v_gene: TRBV27
abundance: NA
j_gene: TRBJ1-5
CDR3aa: CASSYGQGNQPQHF
CDR3nt: TGTGCCAGCAGTTATGGACAGGGGAATCAGCCCCAGCATTTT

d_gene: NA
v_gene: TRBV28
abundance: NA
j_gene: TRBJ2-3
CDR3aa: CASSLGGSYTQYF
CDR3nt: TGTGCCAGCAGTTTAGGGGGCTCATATACGCAGTATTTT

d_gene: NA
v_gene: TRBV11-2
abundance: NA
j_gene: TRBJ2-1
CDR3aa: CASSSNNEQFF
CDR3nt: TGTGCCAGCAGCTCGAACAATGAGCAGTTCTTC

d_gene: NA
v_gene: TRBV15
abundance: NA
j_gene: TRBJ1-5
CDR3aa: CATSRDGAGYNQPQHF
CDR3nt: TGTGCCACCAGCAGAGATGGGGCGGGGTACAATCAGCCCCAGCATTTT

d_gene: TRBD1
v_gene: TRBV24-1
abundance: once
j_gene: TRBJ2-1
CDR3aa: CATSDQDRLEFF
CDR3nt: TGTGCCACCAGTGACCAGGACAGGTTGGAGTTCTTC

d_gene: NA
v_gene: TRBV6-6
abundance: NA
j_gene: TRBJ2-2
CDR3aa: CASSYPSANTGELFF
CDR3nt: TGTGCCAGCAGTTACCCTTCCGCTAACACCGGGGAGCTGTTTTTT

d_gene: NA
v_gene: TRBV7-9
abundance: NA
j_gene: TRBJ1-2
CDR3aa: CASSLELINYGYTF
CDR3nt: TGTGCCAGCAGCTTAGAACTGATCAACTATGGCTACACCTTC

d_gene: NA
v_gene: TRBV21-1
abundance: NA
j_gene: TRBJ1-1
CDR3aa: CASSKVGRRRANTEAFF
CDR3nt: TGTGCCAGCAGCAAAGTCGGACGGAGGAGGGCCAACACTGAAGCTTTCTTT

d_gene: TRBD1
v_gene: TRBV9
abundance: NA
j_gene: TRBJ2-1
CDR3aa: CASSSHRDRGRGNTYEQFF
CDR3nt: TGTGCCAGCAGCTCCCACAGGGACAGGGGGCGAGGGAACACATATGAGCAGTTCTTC

d_gene: NA
v_gene: TRBV4-1
abundance: once
j_gene: TRBJ2-1
CDR3aa: CASSQDRPSNEQFF
CDR3nt: TGCGCCAGCAGCCAAGACAGGCCCAGCAATGAGCAGTTCTTC

d_gene: NA
v_gene: TRBV6-5
abundance: NA
j_gene: TRBJ1-1
CDR3aa: CASSYSSVNTEAFF
CDR3nt: TGTGCCAGCAGTTACTCATCAGTAAACACTGAAGCTTTCTTT

d_gene: TRBD2
v_gene: TRBV5-1
abundance: once
j_gene: TRBJ2-1
CDR3aa: CASSPGGGAGNEQFF
CDR3nt: TGCGCCAGCAGCCCCGGGGGGGGTGCGGGGAATGAGCAGTTCTTC

d_gene: NA
v_gene: TRBV7-2
abundance: NA
j_gene: TRBJ1-6
CDR3aa: CASSPRRVNNNSPLHF
CDR3nt: TGTGCCAGCAGCCCCAGGAGGGTCAATAATAATTCACCCCTCCACTTT

d_gene: NA
v_gene: TRBV5-5
abundance: NA
j_gene: TRBJ1-3
CDR3aa: CASSWGPTGTGNTIYF
CDR3nt: TGTGCCAGCAGCTGGGGTCCGACAGGCACTGGAAACACCATATATTTT

d_gene: NA
v_gene: TRBV6-4
abundance: NA
j_gene: TRBJ1-6
CDR3aa: CASARTGSDSPLHF
CDR3nt: TGTGCCTCCGCCAGGACTGGGTCCGATTCACCCCTCCACTTT

d_gene: NA
v_gene: TRBV2
abundance: once
j_gene: TRBJ1-1
CDR3aa: CASSEGGLRGTEAFF
CDR3nt: TGTGCCAGCAGTGAAGGGGGGCTCAGGGGCACTGAAGCTTTCTTT

d_gene: NA
v_gene: TRBV12-5
abundance: NA
j_gene: TRBJ2-6
CDR3aa: CASGPGISGANVLTF
CDR3nt: TGTGCTAGTGGCCCGGGTATCTCTGGGGCCAACGTCCTGACTTTC

d_gene: TRBD1
v_gene: TRBV5-5
abundance: NA
j_gene: TRBJ2-7
CDR3aa: CASSRDRGLSYEQYF
CDR3nt: TGTGCCAGCAGCCGGGACAGGGGGCTTTCCTACGAGCAGTACTTC

d_gene: TRBD1
v_gene: TRBV28
abundance: NA
j_gene: TRBJ2-1
CDR3aa: CASRPGQGVSNEQFF
CDR3nt: TGTGCCAGCAGGCCGGGACAGGGGGTCAGTAATGAGCAGTTCTTC

d_gene: NA
v_gene: TRBV20-1
abundance: once
j_gene: TRBJ1-2
CDR3aa: CSASEDSLNYGYTF
CDR3nt: TGCAGTGCTAGTGAGGACAGTCTTAACTATGGCTACACCTTC

d_gene: NA
v_gene: TRBV28
abundance: NA
j_gene: TRBJ1-5
CDR3aa: CASSPPGAKGPQHF
CDR3nt: TGTGCCAGCAGCCCCCCCGGGGCGAAGGGGCCCCAGCATTTT

d_gene: NA
v_gene: TRBV9
abundance: NA
j_gene: TRBJ1-5
CDR3aa: CANLYSNQPQHF
CDR3nt: TGTGCCAACCTCTATAGCAATCAGCCCCAGCATTTT

d_gene: NA
v_gene: TRBV27
abundance: NA
j_gene: TRBJ2-6
CDR3aa: CASKEGNGANVLTF
CDR3nt: TGTGCCAGCAAGGAGGGGAACGGGGCCAACGTCCTGACTTTC

d_gene: NA
v_gene: TRBV2
abundance: once
j_gene: TRBJ1-5
CDR3aa: CASSEGDYSNQPQHF
CDR3nt: TGTGCCAGCAGTGAGGGGGACTATAGCAATCAGCCCCAGCATTTT

d_gene: TRBD2
v_gene: TRBV4-1
abundance: NA
j_gene: TRBJ2-5
CDR3aa: CASSQEVVGGGVKTQYF
CDR3nt: TGCGCCAGCAGCCAAGAAGTGGTTGGCGGGGGGGTCAAGACCCAGTACTTC

d_gene: TRBD1
v_gene: TRBV11-1
abundance: NA
j_gene: TRBJ2-2
CDR3aa: CASSYRGRELFF
CDR3nt: TGTGCCAGCAGCTACAGGGGTCGGGAGCTGTTTTTT

d_gene: NA
v_gene: TRBV6-5
abundance: NA
j_gene: TRBJ2-3
CDR3aa: CASSSHPRGAEDTQYF
CDR3nt: TGTGCCAGCAGTTCCCACCCCCGGGGGGCGGAAGATACGCAGTATTTT

d_gene: NA
v_gene: TRBV7-2
abundance: once
j_gene: TRBJ1-1
CDR3aa: CASSLVSRGDPGDTEAFF
CDR3nt: TGTGCCAGCAGCTTAGTTTCGCGGGGGGACCCTGGGGACACTGAAGCTTTCTTT

d_gene: NA
v_gene: TRBV2
abundance: NA
j_gene: TRBJ1-5
CDR3aa: CASTSQQGQPQHF
CDR3nt: TGTGCCAGCACATCACAACAGGGACAGCCCCAGCATTTT

d_gene: NA
v_gene: TRBV5-5
abundance: NA
j_gene: TRBJ1-1
CDR3aa: CASSPSVTEAFF
CDR3nt: TGTGCCAGCAGCCCGTCGGTCACTGAAGCTTTCTTT

d_gene: TRBD1
v_gene: TRBV9
abundance: NA
j_gene: TRBJ2-7
CDR3aa: CASSVGQGTYEQYF
CDR3nt: TGTGCCAGCAGCGTAGGACAGGGTACCTACGAGCAGTACTTC

d_gene: TRBD2
v_gene: TRBV5-1
abundance: once
j_gene: TRBJ2-7
CDR3aa: CASSLETSGAYEQYF
CDR3nt: TGCGCCAGCAGCTTGGAGACTAGCGGGGCCTACGAGCAGTACTTC

d_gene: TRBD2
v_gene: TRBV19
abundance: NA
j_gene: TRBJ2-3
CDR3aa: CASRTSGGRDTQYF
CDR3nt: TGTGCCAGTCGGACTAGCGGGGGGAGAGATACGCAGTATTTT

d_gene: NA
v_gene: TRBV5-1
abundance: NA
j_gene: TRBJ2-6
CDR3aa: CASSSDPSGANVLTF
CDR3nt: TGCGCCAGCAGCTCGGACCCCTCTGGGGCCAACGTCCTGACTTTC

d_gene: NA
v_gene: TRBV19
abundance: NA
j_gene: TRBJ2-2
CDR3aa: CASSTRDISFGELFF
CDR3nt: TGTGCCAGTAGTACCCGGGACATAAGTTTCGGGGAGCTGTTTTTT

d_gene: TRBD1
v_gene: TRBV6-5
abundance: NA
j_gene: TRBJ2-2
CDR3aa: CASRTDRGNTGELFF
CDR3nt: TGTGCCAGCAGAACCGACAGGGGGAACACCGGGGAGCTGTTTTTT

d_gene: NA
v_gene: TRBV18
abundance: NA
j_gene: TRBJ1-1
CDR3aa: CASSPSSGRNTEAFF
CDR3nt: TGTGCCAGCTCACCAAGCTCCGGGAGGAACACTGAAGCTTTCTTT

d_gene: NA
v_gene: TRBV5-1
abundance: NA
j_gene: TRBJ1-2
CDR3aa: CASSVGPLNPTSYNYGYTF
CDR3nt: TGCGCCAGCAGCGTTGGACCGCTCAACCCTACCTCTTATAACTATGGCTACACCTTC

d_gene: NA
v_gene: TRBV2
abundance: once
j_gene: TRBJ1-1
CDR3aa: CASTWTENTEAFF
CDR3nt: TGTGCCAGCACATGGACAGAAAACACTGAAGCTTTCTTT

d_gene: TRBD1
v_gene: TRBV2
abundance: NA
j_gene: TRBJ1-4
CDR3aa: CASRGQATTNEKLFF
CDR3nt: TGTGCCAGCAGGGGACAGGCCACAACTAATGAAAAACTGTTTTTT

d_gene: NA
v_gene: TRBV4-1
abundance: NA
j_gene: TRBJ2-4
CDR3aa: CASSQERGIAKNIQYF
CDR3nt: TGCGCCAGCAGCCAAGAGAGGGGAATAGCCAAAAACATTCAGTACTTC

d_gene: NA
v_gene: TRBV2
abundance: NA
j_gene: TRBJ1-1
CDR3aa: CASSDRDKTEAFF
CDR3nt: TGTGCCAGCAGTGACAGGGATAAGACTGAAGCTTTCTTT

d_gene: NA
v_gene: TRBV5-4
abundance: NA
j_gene: TRBJ2-6
CDR3aa: CASSLDRLSGANVLTF
CDR3nt: TGTGCCAGCAGCTTGGACAGGTTGTCTGGGGCCAACGTCCTGACTTTC

d_gene: NA
v_gene: TRBV2
abundance: NA
j_gene: TRBJ2-1
CDR3aa: CASSPLRGGSSEQFF
CDR3nt: TGTGCCAGCAGTCCCCTCAGGGGCGGGTCAAGTGAGCAGTTCTTC

d_gene: NA
v_gene: TRBV19
abundance: NA
j_gene: TRBJ1-5
CDR3aa: CASSIRGNQPQHF
CDR3nt: TGTGCCAGTAGTATACGGGGCAATCAGCCCCAGCATTTT

d_gene: NA
v_gene: TRBV2
abundance: NA
j_gene: TRBJ2-2
CDR3aa: CASSLQGNTGELFF
CDR3nt: TGTGCCAGCAGTCTTCAAGGGAACACCGGGGAGCTGTTTTTT

d_gene: TRBD1
v_gene: TRBV29-1
abundance: NA
j_gene: TRBJ1-2
CDR3aa: CSVQTGDYGYTF
CDR3nt: TGCAGCGTCCAGACAGGGGACTATGGCTACACCTTC

d_gene: NA
v_gene: TRBV2
abundance: NA
j_gene: TRBJ2-3
CDR3aa: CASSPWDTQYF
CDR3nt: TGTGCCAGCAGCCCTTGGGATACGCAGTATTTT

d_gene: NA
v_gene: TRBV12-3/TRBV12-4
abundance: once
j_gene: TRBJ2-4
CDR3aa: CASSDRNIQYF
CDR3nt: TGTGCCAGCAGTGACAGAAACATTCAGTACTTC

d_gene: NA
v_gene: TRBV2
abundance: NA
j_gene: TRBJ2-1
CDR3aa: CASSFNNEQFF
CDR3nt: TGTGCCAGCAGTTTCAACAATGAGCAGTTCTTC

d_gene: NA
v_gene: TRBV28
abundance: NA
j_gene: TRBJ1-2
CDR3aa: CASSFPHSMRDSSFGDYGYTF
CDR3nt: TGTGCCAGCAGTTTCCCACATTCAATGCGGGACTCATCATTCGGGGACTATGGCTACACCTTC